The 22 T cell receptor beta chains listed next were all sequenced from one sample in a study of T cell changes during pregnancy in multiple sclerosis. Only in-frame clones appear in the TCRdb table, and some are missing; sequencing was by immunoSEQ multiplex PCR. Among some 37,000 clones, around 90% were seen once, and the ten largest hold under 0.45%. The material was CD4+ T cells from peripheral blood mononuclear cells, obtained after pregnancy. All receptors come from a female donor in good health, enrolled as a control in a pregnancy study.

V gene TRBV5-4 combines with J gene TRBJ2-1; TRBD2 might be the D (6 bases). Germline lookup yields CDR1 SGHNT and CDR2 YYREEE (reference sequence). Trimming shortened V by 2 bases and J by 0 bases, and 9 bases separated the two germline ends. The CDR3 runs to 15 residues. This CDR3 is CASSFMRGSYNEQFF. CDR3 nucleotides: TGTGCCAGCAGCTTCATGCGGGGCTCCTACAATGAGCAGTTCTTC.

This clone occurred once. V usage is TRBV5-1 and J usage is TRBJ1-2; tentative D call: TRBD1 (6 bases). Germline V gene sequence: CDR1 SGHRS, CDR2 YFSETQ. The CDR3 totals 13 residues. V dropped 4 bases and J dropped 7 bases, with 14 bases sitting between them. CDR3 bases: TGCGCCAGCAGCCTCCCGGACAGACTTGGCTACACCTTC. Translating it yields CASSLPDRLGYTF.

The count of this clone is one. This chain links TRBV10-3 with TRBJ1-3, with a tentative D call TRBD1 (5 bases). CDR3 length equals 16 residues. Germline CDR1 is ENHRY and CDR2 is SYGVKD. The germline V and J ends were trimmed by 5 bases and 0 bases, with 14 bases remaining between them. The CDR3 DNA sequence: TGTGCCATCAGTCGCGGCGGGGCGGACTCTGGAAACACCATATATTTT. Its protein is CAISRGGADSGNTIYF.

Written as DNA, the CDR3 is TGTGCCAGCAGTGTCCACTCCTACAATGAGCAGTTCTTC. Amino acids: CASSVHSYNEQFF. The V call is TRBV6-4, the J call TRBJ2-1; D gene unclear. Deletions cut 4 bases from V and 0 bases from J, with 4 bases between. CDR1 and CDR2 (germline): MRHNA, SNTAGT. This CDR3 is built from 13 residues.

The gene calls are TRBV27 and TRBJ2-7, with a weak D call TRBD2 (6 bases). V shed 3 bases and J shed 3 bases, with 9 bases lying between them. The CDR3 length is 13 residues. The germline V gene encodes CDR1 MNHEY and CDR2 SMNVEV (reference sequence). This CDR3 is CASSFRENYEQYF. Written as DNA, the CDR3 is TGTGCCAGCAGTTTTCGGGAGAACTACGAGCAGTACTTC.

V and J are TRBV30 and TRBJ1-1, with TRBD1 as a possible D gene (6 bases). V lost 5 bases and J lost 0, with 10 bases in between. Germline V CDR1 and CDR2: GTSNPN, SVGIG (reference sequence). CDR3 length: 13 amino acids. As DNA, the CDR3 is TGTGCCTGGGAAACAGGGATGAACACTGAAGCTTTCTTT. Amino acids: CAWETGMNTEAFF.

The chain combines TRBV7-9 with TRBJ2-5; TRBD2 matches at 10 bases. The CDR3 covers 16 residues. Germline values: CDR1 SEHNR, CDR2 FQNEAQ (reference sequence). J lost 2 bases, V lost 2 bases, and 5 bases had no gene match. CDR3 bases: TGTGCCAGCAGCTTATGGGGACTAGCGTTGCAAGAGACCCAGTACTTC. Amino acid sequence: CASSLWGLALQETQYF.

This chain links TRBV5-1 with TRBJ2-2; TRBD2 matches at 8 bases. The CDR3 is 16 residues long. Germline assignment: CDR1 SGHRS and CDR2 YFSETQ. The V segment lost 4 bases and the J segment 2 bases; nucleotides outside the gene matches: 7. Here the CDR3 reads CASSPRTSSNTGELFF. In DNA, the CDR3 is TGCGCCAGCAGCCCACGGACTAGCTCAAACACCGGGGAGCTGTTTTTT.

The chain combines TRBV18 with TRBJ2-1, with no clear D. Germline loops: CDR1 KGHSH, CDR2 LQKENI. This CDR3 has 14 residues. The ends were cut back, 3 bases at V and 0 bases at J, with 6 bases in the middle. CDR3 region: CASSPDISYNEQFF. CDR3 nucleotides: TGTGCCAGCTCACCCGACATCTCCTACAATGAGCAGTTCTTC.

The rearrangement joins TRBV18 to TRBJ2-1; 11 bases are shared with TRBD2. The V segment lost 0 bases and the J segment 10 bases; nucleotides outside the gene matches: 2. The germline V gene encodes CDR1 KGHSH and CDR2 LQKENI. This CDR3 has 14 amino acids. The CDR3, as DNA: TGTGCCAGCTCACCACCGGTAGCGGGAGGGGAGCAGTTCTTC. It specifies CASSPPVAGGEQFF.

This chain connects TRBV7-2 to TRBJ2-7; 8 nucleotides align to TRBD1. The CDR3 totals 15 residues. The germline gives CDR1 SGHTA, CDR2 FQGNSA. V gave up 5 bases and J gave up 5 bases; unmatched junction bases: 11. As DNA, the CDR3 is TGTGCCAGCAGCCTTTGGGGGGACAGGTCCGACGAGCAGTACTTC. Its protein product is CASSLWGDRSDEQYF.

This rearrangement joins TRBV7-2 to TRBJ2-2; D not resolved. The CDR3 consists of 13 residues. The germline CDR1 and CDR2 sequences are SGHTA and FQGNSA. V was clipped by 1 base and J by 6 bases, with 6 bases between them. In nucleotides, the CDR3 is TGTGCCAGCAGCTTAGGCGTTGCCGGGGAGCTGTTTTTT. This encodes CASSLGVAGELFF. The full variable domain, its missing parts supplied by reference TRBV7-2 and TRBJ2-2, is GAGVSQSPSNKVTEKGKDVELRCDPISGHTALYWYRQSLGQGLEFLIYFQGNSAPDKSGLPSDRFSAERTGGSVSTLTIQRTQQEDSAVYLCASSLGVAGELFFGEGSRLTVL.

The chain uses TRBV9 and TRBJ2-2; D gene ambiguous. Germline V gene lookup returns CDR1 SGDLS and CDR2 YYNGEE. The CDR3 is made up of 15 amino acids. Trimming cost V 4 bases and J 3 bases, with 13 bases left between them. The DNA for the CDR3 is TGTGCCAGCAGCCCACCCGGGTTAGACACCGGGGAGCTGTTTTTT. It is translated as CASSPPGLDTGELFF.

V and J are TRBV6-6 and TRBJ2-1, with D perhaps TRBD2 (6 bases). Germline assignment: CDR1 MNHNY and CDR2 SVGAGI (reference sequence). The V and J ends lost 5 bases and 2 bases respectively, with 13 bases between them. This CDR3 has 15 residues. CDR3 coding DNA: TGTGCCAGCAGTCTCGGGGGTTACCCCTACAATGAGCAGTTCTTC. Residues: CASSLGGYPYNEQFF.

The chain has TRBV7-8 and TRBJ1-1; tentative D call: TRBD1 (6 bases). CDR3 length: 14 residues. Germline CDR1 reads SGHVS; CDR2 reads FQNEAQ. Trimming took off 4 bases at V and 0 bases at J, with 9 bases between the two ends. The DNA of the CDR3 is TGTGCCAGCAGCTACTCAGGGGTGAACACTGAAGCTTTCTTT. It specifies CASSYSGVNTEAFF.

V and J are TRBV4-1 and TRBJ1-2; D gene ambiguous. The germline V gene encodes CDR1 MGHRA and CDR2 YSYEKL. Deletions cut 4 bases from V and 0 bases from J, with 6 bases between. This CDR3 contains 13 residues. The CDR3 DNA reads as TGCGCCAGCAGCCCCGCGGCTAACTATGGCTACACCTTC. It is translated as CASSPAANYGYTF.

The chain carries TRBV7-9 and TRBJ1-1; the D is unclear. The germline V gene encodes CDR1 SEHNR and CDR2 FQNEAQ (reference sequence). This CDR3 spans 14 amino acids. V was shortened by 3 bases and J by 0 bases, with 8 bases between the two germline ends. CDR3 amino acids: CASSFITVNTEAFF. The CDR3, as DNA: TGTGCCAGCAGCTTCATAACGGTGAACACTGAAGCTTTCTTT. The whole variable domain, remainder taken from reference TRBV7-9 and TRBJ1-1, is DTGVSQNPRHKITKRGQNVTFRCDPISEHNRLYWYRQTLGQGPEFLTYFQNEAQLEKSRLLSDRFSAERPKGSFSTLEIQRTEQGDSAMYLCASSFITVNTEAFFGQGTRLTVV.

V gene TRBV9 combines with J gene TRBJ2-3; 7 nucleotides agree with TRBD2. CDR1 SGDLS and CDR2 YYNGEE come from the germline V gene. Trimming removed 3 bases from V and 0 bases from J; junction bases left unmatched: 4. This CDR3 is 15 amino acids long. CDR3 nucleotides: TGTGCCAGCAGCGGGAGCGGGACTAGCACAGATACGCAGTATTTT. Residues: CASSGSGTSTDTQYF.

CDR3 region: CASSLVGGGGETQYF. For the CDR3, the DNA is TGTGCCAGCAGCTTAGTGGGGGGAGGCGGGGAGACCCAGTACTTC. The rearrangement uses TRBV7-2 and TRBJ2-5; the D gene is possibly TRBD2 (6 bases). CDR3 length: 15 residues. CDR1 is SGHTA and CDR2 is FQGNSA in the germline V gene. Deletions cut 1 base from V and 5 bases from J, with 14 bases between.

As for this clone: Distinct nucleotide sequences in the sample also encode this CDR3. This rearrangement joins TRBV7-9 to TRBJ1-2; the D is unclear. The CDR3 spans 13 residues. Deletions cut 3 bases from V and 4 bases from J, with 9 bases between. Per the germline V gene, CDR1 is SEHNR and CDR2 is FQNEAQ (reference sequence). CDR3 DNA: TGTGCCAGCAGCTTGGGCGGGAGCTATGGCTACACCTTC. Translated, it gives CASSLGGSYGYTF.

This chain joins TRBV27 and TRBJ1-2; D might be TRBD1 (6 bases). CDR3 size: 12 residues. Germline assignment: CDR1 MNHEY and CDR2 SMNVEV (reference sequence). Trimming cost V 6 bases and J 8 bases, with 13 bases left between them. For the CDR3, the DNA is TGTGCCAGCAGGTTGGGGGCCTCGGGCTACACCTTC. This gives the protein CASRLGASGYTF.

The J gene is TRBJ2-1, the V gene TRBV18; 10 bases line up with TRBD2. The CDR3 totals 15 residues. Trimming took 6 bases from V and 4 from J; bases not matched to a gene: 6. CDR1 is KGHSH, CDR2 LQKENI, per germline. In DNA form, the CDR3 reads TGTGCCAGCTCCCAGACTAGCGGGTTTTACAATGAGCAGTTCTTC. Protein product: CASSQTSGFYNEQFF.